The 22 T cell receptor beta chains given below trace back to one sample, sequenced in a study of T cell repertoires in cytomegalovirus infection. TCRdb re-derived calls from the reads in MiXCR, one entry per CDR3 protein. Counted here are 50,000 to 65,000 distinct CDR3 sequences, around 18% occurring once; the ten biggest clones make up roughly two thirds. These receptors' targets are unknown. The starting material was CD8+ T cells from cultured PBMCs, obtained from culture after CMV antigen stimulation. These receptors were obtained from a human donor in good health (CMV status not recorded). Some clones in this sample may be carry-over from other donors' samples.

This rearrangement joins TRBV12-3 or TRBV12-4 to TRBJ2-1; the match to TRBD2 covers 12 bases. J lost 3 bases, V lost 5 bases, and 5 bases had no gene match. The CDR3 is made up of 16 amino acids. CDR3 nucleotides: TGTGCCAGCAGTCCAGGACTAGCGGGGATCTACAATGAGCAGTTCTTC. Amino acids: CASSPGLAGIYNEQFF.

This clonotype has more than one count but fewer than ten. The chain recombines TRBV20-1 with TRBJ1-4, with a tentative D call TRBD1 (5 bases). The CDR3 runs to 11 residues. Germline values: CDR1 DFQATT, CDR2 SNEGSKA (reference sequence). The germline V and J ends were trimmed by 6 bases and 7 bases, with 9 bases remaining between them. The CDR3 nucleotides read TGCAGTGCGCCCCAGGGTGAAAAACTGTTTTTT. Its protein product is CSAPQGEKLFF.

The rearrangement joins TRBV6-6 to TRBJ1-1; D is perhaps TRBD1 (5 bases). The V gene lost 8 bases and the J gene lost 2 bases, with 18 bases spanning the gap. Germline V gene sequence: CDR1 MNHNY, CDR2 SVGAGI (reference sequence). This CDR3 contains 15 residues. DNA of the CDR3: TGTGCCAGCTTGAAAATTGGGACGGCTAACACTGAAGCTTTCTTT. Amino acid sequence: CASLKIGTANTEAFF.

This clonotype was seen a handful of times. This sequence joins TRBV7-3 and TRBJ2-3; 9 bases agree with TRBD2. CDR3 size: 15 residues. With V trimmed by 5 bases and J by 2 bases, 5 bases remained unmatched. Looked up from germline, CDR1 is SGHTA and CDR2 is FQGTGA. The CDR3 region is CASSHSGGHTDTQYF. CDR3 nucleotides: TGTGCCAGCAGCCATAGCGGGGGACACACAGATACGCAGTATTTT.

V is TRBV12-3 or TRBV12-4 and J is TRBJ2-5; 11 nucleotides match TRBD2. The CDR3 is 15 amino acids. V lost 5 bases, J lost 1 base, and 3 bases stayed unmatched. Here the CDR3 DNA reads TGTGCCAGCAGTCCGACTAGCGGGGCCCAAGAGACCCAGTACTTC. As protein: CASSPTSGAQETQYF.

This clonotype was counted only a few times. The rearrangement links TRBV7-9 to TRBJ1-6; D is undetermined. The V gene lost 5 bases and the J gene lost 4 bases, with 9 bases spanning the gap. Germline V lookup: CDR1 SEHNR, CDR2 FQNEAQ (reference sequence). This CDR3 has 14 amino acids. CDR3 loop: CASSPDPYNSPLHF. Written as DNA, the CDR3 is TGTGCCAGCAGCCCAGACCCTTATAATTCACCCCTCCACTTT.

The chain combines TRBV19 with TRBJ2-7; D not resolved. The CDR3 is 13 amino acids. V gave up 10 bases and J gave up 2 bases, with 15 bases separating them. CDR1 and CDR2 from the germline V gene are LNHDA and SQIVND (reference sequence). The CDR3 coding sequence is TGTGCCACCAGTCGAGGCCTTACCTACGAGCAGTACTTC. It specifies CATSRGLTYEQYF.

The rearrangement joins TRBV20-1 to TRBJ2-7; TRBD2 matches 11 bases. Trimming at V came to 3 bases and at J to 4 bases, leaving 26 bases not matched to a gene. CDR3 length: 21 residues. Germline values: CDR1 DFQATT, CDR2 SNEGSKA (reference sequence). The CDR3 region has the DNA TGCAGTGCTAGGCCCCTCTTTCTCCTAGCGGGAGGCCTCACTCCGACATACGAGCAGTACTTC. It translates to CSARPLFLLAGGLTPTYEQYF.

This clonotype has only a few counts. The chain recombines TRBV7-2 with TRBJ2-7, with TRBD2 identical over 12 bases. The V gene's germline CDR1 is SGHTA and CDR2 FQGNSA. The V gene end was trimmed by 6 bases and the J gene end by 2 bases; junction bases not matched to a gene: 5. CDR3 length: 15 residues. For the CDR3, the DNA is TGTGCCAGCAGTCATTCTAGCGGGGGGGCCTACGAGCAGTACTTC. It specifies CASSHSSGGAYEQYF.

A few counts support this clonotype. The V and J genes are TRBV5-1 and TRBJ1-2, with D hard to call. The CDR3 covers 14 residues. V lost 0 bases, J lost 3 bases, and 9 bases lay in between. Germline assignment: CDR1 SGHRS and CDR2 YFSETQ. The CDR3 DNA reads TGCGCCAGCAGCTTGGCCATAGGAGACTATGGCTACACCTTC. It is translated as CASSLAIGDYGYTF.

The chain combines TRBV6-2 or TRBV6-3 with TRBJ2-1, with D tentatively TRBD2 (5 bases). CDR1 is MNHEY and CDR2 is SVGEGT in the germline V gene. Trimming cost V 6 bases and J 0 bases, with 9 bases left between them. This CDR3 comprises 14 residues. This chain's CDR3 is CASRTDYSYNEQFF. In DNA, the CDR3 is TGTGCCAGCAGAACCGACTACTCCTACAATGAGCAGTTCTTC.

This clonotype was seen only a few times. The chain has TRBV23-1 and TRBJ2-5; D call uncertain. TRBV23-1 is assigned to the ORF class and has an uncertain function. The CDR3 totals 15 residues. V was shortened by 6 bases and J by 4 bases, with 18 bases between the two germline ends. For the CDR3, the DNA is TGCGCCAGCAGAAGGGATCTAAACAAAGGAGAGACCCAGTACTTC. Translation gives CASRRDLNKGETQYF.

This clonotype ranks as large. This chain links TRBV7-8 with TRBJ2-7; D perhaps matches TRBD1 (6 bases). Germline CDR1 reads SGHVS; CDR2 reads FQNEAQ. The CDR3 runs 14 residues. Trimming took off 3 bases at V and 5 bases at J, with 14 bases between the two ends. The CDR3 nucleotides are TGTGCCAGCAGCTTCGACAGGCCCGGGGACGAGCAGTACTTC. Translated: CASSFDRPGDEQYF.

A few counts support this clonotype. The rearrangement joins TRBV4-3 to TRBJ2-7, with D perhaps TRBD2 (5 bases). The CDR3 totals 15 residues. CDR1 and CDR2 (germline): LGHNA, YSLEER. With 0 bases removed from V and 2 bases from J, the gap between germline ends came to 11 bases. CDR3 nucleotide sequence: TGCGCCAGCAGCCAAGATTCCGGGGTCCCCTACGAGCAGTACTTC. Translating it yields CASSQDSGVPYEQYF.

This chain uses TRBV4-2 with TRBJ1-1, with unresolved D. The CDR3 is 14 amino acids. With 0 bases removed from V and 2 bases from J, the gap between germline ends came to 7 bases. Germline V gene data show CDR1 as LGHNA and CDR2 as YNFKEQ. The CDR3 bases are TGTGCCAGCAGCCAAGATGGCTACAACACTGAAGCTTTCTTT. This translates into CASSQDGYNTEAFF.

The chain couples TRBV15 to TRBJ1-4; a possible D gene is TRBD1 (5 bases). The V gene lost 0 bases and the J gene lost 3 bases, with 8 bases spanning the gap. Germline V gene sequence: CDR1 LNHNV, CDR2 YYDKDF (reference sequence). The CDR3 runs to 15 residues. The CDR3 reads CATSRDQGSNEKLFF. Here the CDR3 DNA reads TGTGCCACCAGCAGAGATCAGGGATCTAATGAAAAACTGTTTTTT.

This clonotype was detected ten times or more. The V call is TRBV7-6, the J call TRBJ2-7, with D possibly being TRBD1 (5 bases). The germline V gene encodes CDR1 SGHVS and CDR2 FNYEAQ. The V gene lost 8 bases and the J gene lost 2 bases, with 13 bases spanning the gap. This CDR3 is built from 13 residues. The CDR3, as DNA: TGTGCCAGCTCTAAAGGGGCTGCCTACGAGCAGTACTTC. Its protein is CASSKGAAYEQYF.

The gene calls are TRBV19 and TRBJ2-1, with D perhaps TRBD1 (5 bases). Germline CDR1 is LNHDA and CDR2 is SQIVND (reference sequence). V gave up 5 bases and J gave up 4 bases, with 9 bases separating them. The CDR3 consists of 13 residues. CDR3 DNA sequence: TGTGCCAGTAGTGAGGACACGTACAATGAGCAGTTCTTC. Translation gives CASSEDTYNEQFF.

This clonotype was detected many times. The genes are TRBV7-9 and TRBJ2-1, with D perhaps TRBD2 (5 bases). The CDR3 runs 12 residues. The germline CDR1 and CDR2 sequences are SEHNR and FQNEAQ (reference sequence). The V gene lost 5 bases and the J gene lost 7 bases, with 9 bases spanning the gap. The CDR3: CASSNSGNEQFF. The CDR3 DNA sequence: TGTGCCAGCAGCAATTCGGGGAATGAGCAGTTCTTC.

This clonotype was detected only once. V and J are TRBV6-2 or TRBV6-3 and TRBJ2-7, with TRBD1 identical over 7 bases. The CDR3 is 15 amino acids. The V gene's germline CDR1 is MNHEY and CDR2 SVGEGT. Losses at the gene ends were 0 bases for V and 2 bases for J; bases not matched to a gene: 4. The CDR3 nucleotides read TGTGCCAGCAGTTACTCCCAAGACAGGGCCTACGAGCAGTACTTC. Its protein is CASSYSQDRAYEQYF.

This clonotype was seen repeatedly, ten times or more. The chain recombines TRBV7-6 with TRBJ2-7; D unresolved. CDR1 is SGHVS, CDR2 FNYEAQ, per germline. V lost 5 bases and J lost 1, with 12 bases in between. The CDR3 has 14 residues. In DNA form, the CDR3 reads TGTGCCAGCAGCCTCATAGACTTTTCCTACGAGCAGTACTTC. This gives the protein CASSLIDFSYEQYF.

This clonotype was seen ten or more times. The chain employs TRBV5-6 and TRBJ1-2; D gene unclear. The CDR3 has 17 residues. Per germline, CDR1 SGHDT and CDR2 YYEEEE. V was trimmed by 1 base and J by 2 bases, leaving 18 bases between them. The CDR3 is CASSLRNRVNPNYGYTF. For the CDR3, the DNA is TGTGCCAGCAGCTTGAGGAACCGGGTAAACCCGAACTATGGCTACACCTTC.